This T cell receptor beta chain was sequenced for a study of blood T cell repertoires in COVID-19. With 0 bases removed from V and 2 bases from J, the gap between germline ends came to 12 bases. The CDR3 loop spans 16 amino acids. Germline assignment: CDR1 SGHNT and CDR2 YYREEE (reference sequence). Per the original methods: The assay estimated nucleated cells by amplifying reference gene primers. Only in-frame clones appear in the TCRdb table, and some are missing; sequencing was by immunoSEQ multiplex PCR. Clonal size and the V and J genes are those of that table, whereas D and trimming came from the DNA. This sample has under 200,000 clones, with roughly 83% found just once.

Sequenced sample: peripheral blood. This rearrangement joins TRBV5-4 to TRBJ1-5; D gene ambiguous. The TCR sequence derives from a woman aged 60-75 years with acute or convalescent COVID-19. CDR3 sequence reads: CASSLAGISGNQPQHF. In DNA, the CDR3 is TGTGCCAGCAGCTTGGCCGGGATATCGGGCAATCAGCCCCAGCATTTT.